This TCR beta chain was identified during a study of monozygotic twins with inflammatory bowel disease. Study outcomes and limitations: Limited statistical power may explain no repertoire similarity difference between concordant and discordant twins.

TCRdb re-analyzed the 5' RACE reads; it lists each CDR3 protein once, without DNA. Found here are fewer than 450,000 distinct CDR3 sequences; the top ten clones hold about 2.5%. Germline V gene lookup returns CDR1 SEHNR and CDR2 FQNEAQ (reference sequence). CDR3 length: 16 residues. Turning to this clonotype: Its matching antigen is unknown.

The sample comprised blood. The receptor was isolated from a human donor with ulcerative colitis or Crohn's disease, or a healthy co-twin of an affected twin (not recorded which). The gene calls are TRBV7-9 and TRBJ1-5; TCRdb selects TRBD1, and the lack of DNA leaves this call unchecked. CDR3 region: CASSLVIGGRHQPQHF.